This T cell receptor (beta chain) was sequenced in a study of patients and donors after allogeneic stem cell transplantation (dated by TCRdb to about 2020). The CDR3 runs 12 residues from the cysteine to the phenylalanine. Only the CDR3 part of the read is kept: 36 bases, read in frame from the first base. A distance of 7 bases separates the germline ends of V and J, which lose 5 bases and 5 bases respectively. Library method: RT-PCR. These reads were obtained on a NextSeq 550. TCRdb reanalyzed the raw reads on its own, using fastp at Q25 for trimming and MiXCR for clone calling, and kept in-frame beta chains. Duplicate CDR3 protein sequences are folded into a single record with the most common DNA and genes. This sample is represented by 150,000 to 200,000 distinct CDR3 sequences; roughly 31% of them were singletons. Roughly 3% of the sample goes to the ten largest clones. Regarding this clonotype: Its antigen has not been determined. No much larger clonotype is one base removed from it; base qualities were not supplied.

The clonotype comes from a human donor who was either an allogeneic HSCT recipient or a stem cell or donor lymphocyte infusion donor (not recorded which). It is not recorded whose cells these are; they may come from a transplant donor. What was sequenced was blood, either unsorted or a sorted T cell fraction (not recorded which). The chain couples TRBV12-3 or TRBV12-4 to TRBJ1-5, with the D gene call left open. The nucleotide sequence is TGTGCCAGCAGTCCAAGATATCAGCCCCAGCATTTT. The translation is CASSPRYQPQHF.